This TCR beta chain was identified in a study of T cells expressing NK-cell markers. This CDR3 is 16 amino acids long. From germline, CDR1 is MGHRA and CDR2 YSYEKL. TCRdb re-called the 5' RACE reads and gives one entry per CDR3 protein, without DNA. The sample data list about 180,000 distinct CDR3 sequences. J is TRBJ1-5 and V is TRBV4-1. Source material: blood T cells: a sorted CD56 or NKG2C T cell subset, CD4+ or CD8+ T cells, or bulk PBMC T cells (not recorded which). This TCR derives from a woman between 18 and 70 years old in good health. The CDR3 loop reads CASSQVPENSNQPQHF.